Listed here are 20 T cell receptor beta chains from one sample, sequenced in a study of T cells in localized non-small cell lung cancer (dated by TCRdb to about 2020). The method behind the library was the immunoSEQ multiplex PCR assay. The clones in this table, taken by TCRdb from immuneACCESS, are in-frame only. Not every clone is retained; where verified, under half of the shortfall comes from an unresolved V gene, and the cause of the rest is unknown. For this sample there are some 29,000 clones; approximately 90% appear just once. The ten biggest clones cover approximately 2.7% of the sample. The source material was peripheral blood, sampled before any cancer treatment. These receptors were taken from a woman between 18 and 55 years old with stage I lung adenocarcinoma.

The chain employs TRBV6-1 and TRBJ2-1; the D gene could be TRBD1 or TRBD2 (5 bases each). CDR1 and CDR2 from the germline V gene are MNHNS and SASEGT. Trimming removed 4 bases at V and 9 bases at J, with 19 bases between. This CDR3 is built from 15 residues. This CDR3 is CASSVSLVPGGEQFF. As DNA, the CDR3 is TGTGCCAGCAGTGTATCGCTTGTACCTGGGGGTGAGCAGTTCTTC.

The chain combines TRBV15 with TRBJ2-3; TRBD2 aligns across 8 bases. The CDR3 length is 18 residues. The ends lost 0 bases at V and 0 bases at J; junction bases unmatched: 8. Germline V gene lookup returns CDR1 LNHNV and CDR2 YYDKDF (reference sequence). The CDR3 here is CATSRDWGGRSSTDTQYF. The CDR3 nucleotides read TGTGCCACCAGCAGAGATTGGGGCGGGAGGTCTAGCACAGATACGCAGTATTTT.

Details on this clone: Other DNA sequences in the same sample also yield this CDR3. The chain couples TRBV5-1 to TRBJ2-3; D is unresolved. Looked up from germline, CDR1 is SGHRS and CDR2 is YFSETQ. The V gene lost 1 base and the J gene lost 2 bases, with 8 bases spanning the gap. This CDR3 spans 14 amino acids. The CDR3 loop is CASSLSSYTDTQYF. The CDR3 DNA reads as TGCGCCAGCAGCTTGTCCAGCTACACAGATACGCAGTATTTT. Together with reference TRBV5-1 and TRBJ2-3, the CDR3 gives the full variable domain: KAGVTQTPRYLIKTRGQQVTLSCSPISGHRSVSWYQQTPGQGLQFLFEYFSETQRNKGNFPGRFSGRQFSNSRSEMNVSTLELGDSALYLCASSLSSYTDTQYFGPGTRLTVL.

The gene calls are TRBV19 and TRBJ1-4; D is perhaps TRBD1 (6 bases). With 5 bases removed from V and 7 bases from J, the gap between germline ends came to 14 bases. The CDR3 is made up of 14 amino acids. Germline V gene data show CDR1 as LNHDA and CDR2 as SQIVND (reference sequence). CDR3 amino acids: CASSSTGPAEKLFF. The CDR3 DNA reads TGTGCCAGTAGTTCCACAGGGCCGGCTGAAAAACTGTTTTTT.

The chain combines TRBV27 with TRBJ2-7; perhaps TRBD1 as D (6 bases). The germline gives CDR1 MNHEY, CDR2 SMNVEV (reference sequence). Trimming stripped 5 bases from V and 6 bases from J, with 17 bases between. CDR3 length equals 14 residues. CDR3 sequence (DNA): TGTGCCAGCAGTCCCCGCAATACAGGGCTCGAGCAGTACTTC. It yields the protein CASSPRNTGLEQYF.

The table lists this clone with a few counts. CDR3: CASSFTGTGPYGYTF. The DNA for the CDR3 is TGTGCCAGCAGTTTCACCGGGACAGGGCCCTATGGCTACACCTTC. This chain links TRBV28 with TRBJ1-2; 9 positions match TRBD1. The junction had 6 bases not matched to a gene; V was cut back by 3 bases and J by 4 bases. The CDR3 consists of 15 residues. Germline V gives CDR1 MDHEN, CDR2 SYDVKM.

This clone was found a few times. This sequence joins TRBV7-3 and TRBJ1-2; 11 bases are a match to TRBD1. V lost 5 bases and J lost 8; bases outside the gene matches: 4. Germline-derived CDR1 and CDR2 are SGHTA and FQGTGA. The CDR3 extends over 13 amino acids. CDR3 nucleotide sequence: TGTGCCAGCAGCGTGGGACAGGGGGAAGGCTACACCTTC. Translated: CASSVGQGEGYTF.

V and J are TRBV25-1 and TRBJ2-1, with D possibly TRBD1 on 7 matching bases. Germline CDR1 and CDR2: MGHDK and SYGVNS. The CDR3 totals 16 residues. Trimming took off 4 bases at V and 6 bases at J, with 19 bases between the two ends. CDR3 nucleotides: TGTGCCAGCAGTGTCCAGGGGGGAGCGACTAGCAATGAGCAGTTCTTC. It is translated as CASSVQGGATSNEQFF.

The gene calls are TRBV27 and TRBJ2-7, with TRBD2 matching over 7 bases. Unmatched junction bases numbered 11, after V lost 1 base and J lost 5 bases. This CDR3 is built from 16 residues. The V gene's germline CDR1 is MNHEY and CDR2 SMNVEV (reference sequence). This chain's CDR3 is CASSLYGEGGTDEQYF. The DNA of the CDR3 is TGTGCCAGCAGTTTATACGGGGAGGGAGGGACTGACGAGCAGTACTTC.

The chain recombines TRBV6-1 with TRBJ2-7, with D tentatively TRBD2 (6 bases). The germline V and J ends were trimmed by 2 bases and 6 bases, with 23 bases remaining between them. The CDR3 runs 17 residues. Germline V gene data show CDR1 as MNHNS and CDR2 as SASEGT. CDR3 coding DNA: TGTGCCAGCAGTGAATTCCCACTAAGTGCGGGACGCAGCGAGCAGTACTTC. It specifies CASSEFPLSAGRSEQYF.

The rearrangement joins TRBV5-6 to TRBJ2-1, with 14 bases aligning to TRBD2. Germline V gives CDR1 SGHDT, CDR2 YYEEEE. This CDR3 spans 16 amino acids. V was clipped by 4 bases and J by 7 bases; unmatched bases: 7. CDR3 coding DNA: TGTGCCAGCAGCGCCTTCGGGACTAGCGGGAGTAATGAGCAGTTCTTC. It specifies CASSAFGTSGSNEQFF. Complete variable domain (other parts from reference TRBV5-6 and TRBJ2-1): DAGVTQSPTHLIKTRGQQVTLRCSPKSGHDTVSWYQQALGQGPQFIFQYYEEEERQRGNFPDRFSGHQFPNYSSELNVNALLLGDSALYLCASSAFGTSGSNEQFFGPGTRLTVL.

This sequence joins TRBV7-2 and TRBJ2-5, with 11 bases fitting TRBD2. J lost 4 bases, V lost 6 bases, and 4 bases had no gene match. Germline CDR1 and CDR2: SGHTA and FQGNSA. The CDR3 length is 14 residues. The CDR3, as DNA: TGTGCCAGCAGTCGAGGACTAGCGGGAGAGACCCAGTACTTC. Its translation: CASSRGLAGETQYF. The full variable domain, in which reference TRBV7-2 and TRBJ2-5 provide the parts outside the CDR3, is GAGVSQSPSNKVTEKGKDVELRCDPISGHTALYWYRQSLGQGLEFLIYFQGNSAPDKSGLPSDRFSAERTGGSVSTLTIQRTQQEDSAVYLCASSRGLAGETQYFGPGTRLLVL.

CDR3 amino acids: CASSASGPLNEQFF. For the CDR3, the DNA is TGTGCCAGTAGTGCCTCGGGCCCCCTGAATGAGCAGTTCTTC. J is TRBJ2-1 and V is TRBV19; D not resolved. The CDR3 covers 14 residues. Germline assignment: CDR1 LNHDA and CDR2 SQIVND (reference sequence). The germline V and J ends were trimmed by 5 bases and 7 bases, with 15 bases remaining between them. The full variable domain, rest sourced from reference TRBV19 and TRBJ2-1, is DGGITQSPKYLFRKEGQNVTLSCEQNLNHDAMYWYRQDPGQGLRLIYYSQIVNDFQKGDIAEGYSVSREKKESFPLTVTSAQKNPTAFYLCASSASGPLNEQFFGPGTRLTVL.

The CDR3 is CASMGQFNEQFF. The CDR3 region has the DNA TGTGCCAGCATGGGACAGTTCAATGAGCAGTTCTTC. The chain uses TRBV6-1 and TRBJ2-1, with 7 bases lining up with TRBD1. V was pared by 7 bases and J by 6 bases, with 3 bases of the junction left unmatched. The CDR3 consists of 12 residues. The V gene's germline CDR1 is MNHNS and CDR2 SASEGT.

J is TRBJ1-4 and V is TRBV2; no clear D gene. Trimming left V 5 bases short and J 3 bases short, with 10 bases between. Per germline, CDR1 SNHLY and CDR2 FYNNEI. This CDR3 spans 14 amino acids. The CDR3 DNA follows: TGTGCCAGCAGTCGTCGTGTAGCTAATGAAAAACTGTTTTTT. Translated: CASSRRVANEKLFF.

This sequence joins TRBV12-5 and TRBJ1-1; D gene unclear. The length of the CDR3 is 14 residues. The V end was cut by 3 bases, the J end by 3 bases, with 11 bases between. CDR1 and CDR2 from the germline V gene are LGHNT and FRNRAP. The CDR3 DNA is TGTGCTAGTGGTTTAATGGGTGGGGACACTGAAGCTTTCTTT. This gives the protein CASGLMGGDTEAFF.

Only a few counts were recorded for this clone. The rearrangement uses TRBV6-6 and TRBJ2-1; weak D call: TRBD1 (6 bases). The germline CDR1 and CDR2 sequences are MNHNY and SVGAGI (reference sequence). V gave up 6 bases and J gave up 0 bases, with 12 bases separating them. The CDR3 is 15 amino acids. The CDR3 reads CASSPGQSSYNEQFF. The DNA of the CDR3 is TGTGCCAGCAGCCCGGGACAAAGCTCCTACAATGAGCAGTTCTTC.

The chain uses TRBV6-5 and TRBJ2-5, with D perhaps TRBD1 or TRBD2 (5 bases each). The J call may be in error: the DNA end matches TRBJ2-7 better. Germline V gene data show CDR1 as MNHEY and CDR2 as SVGAGI. The CDR3 contains 13 residues. The CDR3 nucleotides are TGTGCCAGCAGTTACTCGTCGGGGCACGAGCAGTACTTC. Translation: CASSYSSGHEQYF.

The chain couples TRBV4-1 to TRBJ2-2; no clear D. This CDR3 contains 13 residues. V was clipped by 0 bases and J by 4 bases, with 3 bases between them. From germline, CDR1 is MGHRA and CDR2 YSYEKL. CDR3 bases: TGCGCCAGCAGCCAAGAGCGCACCGGGGAGCTGTTTTTT. Protein sequence: CASSQERTGELFF.

The chain combines TRBV28 with TRBJ2-3; D tentatively fits TRBD1 or TRBD2 (7 bases each). This CDR3 spans 14 amino acids. Trimming removed 2 bases at V and 3 bases at J, with 9 bases between. Germline V CDR1 and CDR2: MDHEN, SYDVKM. In DNA, the CDR3 is TGTGCCAGCAGTTTACAGGGGGGGACAGATACGCAGTATTTT. Its protein is CASSLQGGTDTQYF.